Listed here are 29 T cell receptor beta chains from one sample, sequenced in a study of blood T cell repertoires in COVID-19. Clones were read by immunoSEQ multiplex PCR, and TCRdb kept only the in-frame ones, dropping some. The sample has approximately 200,000 clones; approximately 90% are singletons. The sequencing input was peripheral blood. The receptors were sampled from a man younger than 45 with COVID-19, enrolled during active disease.

The chain recombines TRBV30 with TRBJ1-1; TRBD1 is a possible D gene (5 bases). The CDR3 is 14 residues long. Germline CDR1 GTSNPN, CDR2 SVGIG (reference sequence). Between the trimmed V and J ends, which lost 2 bases and 7 bases, there was a span of 17 bases. CDR3 protein: CAWSPTGIYDEAFF. CDR3 DNA: TGTGCCTGGAGTCCCACAGGCATATATGATGAAGCTTTCTTT.

The gene calls are TRBV4-3 and TRBJ2-3; perhaps TRBD1 as D (5 bases). The CDR3 has 17 residues. From germline, CDR1 is LGHNA and CDR2 YSLEER. V lost 6 bases to trimming and J lost 1 base, with 20 bases between them. The CDR3 nucleotides read TGCGCCAGCAGACAACAAAGGATCTGGGGCTGCACAGATACGCAGTATTTT. Its translation is CASRQQRIWGCTDTQYF.

This chain connects TRBV28 to TRBJ2-7; D ambiguous. The germline gives CDR1 MDHEN, CDR2 SYDVKM. The CDR3 contains 13 residues. Trimming stripped 2 bases from V and 3 bases from J, with 8 bases between. CDR3 coding DNA: TGTGCCAGCAGTTTAGGAGTAATCTACGAGCAGTACTTC. This gives the protein CASSLGVIYEQYF.

This chain joins TRBV7-2 and TRBJ2-3; D is perhaps TRBD1 (5 bases). The V gene lost 4 bases and the J gene lost 2 bases, with 7 bases spanning the gap. Germline V gene lookup returns CDR1 SGHTA and CDR2 FQGNSA. The CDR3 spans 13 residues. As DNA, the CDR3 is TGTGCCAGCAGCTCAGGGATCACAGATACGCAGTATTTT. Translating it yields CASSSGITDTQYF.

V is TRBV2 and J is TRBJ1-2; 7 bases match TRBD1. This CDR3 comprises 22 residues. Germline CDR1 and CDR2: SNHLY and FYNNEI. The V gene end was trimmed by 3 bases and the J gene end by 1 base; junction bases not matched to a gene: 26. In DNA, the CDR3 is TGTGCCAGCAGTGATTTTTTGTCGGGTAGAATATCAGGACAGGAGGATAACTATGGCTACACCTTC. Residues: CASSDFLSGRISGQEDNYGYTF.

The chain uses TRBV15 and TRBJ2-1; 7 nucleotides agree with TRBD1. Germline CDR1 LNHNV, CDR2 YYDKDF (reference sequence). After removal of 5 bases from V and 11 bases from J, the junction contained 9 bases not matched to a gene. The CDR3 sequence is 13 residues long. The CDR3 nucleotides read TGTGCCACCAGCGGTCGACAGGGCGGCAAGCAGTTCTTC. It yields the protein CATSGRQGGKQFF.

The chain combines TRBV6-1 with TRBJ2-1, with TRBD1 identical over 9 bases. This CDR3 comprises 16 residues. CDR1 and CDR2 from the germline V gene are MNHNS and SASEGT. V lost 2 bases, J lost 10 bases, and 12 bases stayed unmatched. CDR3 in amino acids: CASSEYRGRGPYEQFF. In DNA form, the CDR3 reads TGTGCCAGCAGTGAATACAGGGGGCGAGGGCCATACGAGCAGTTCTTC.

The chain joins TRBV19 to TRBJ1-5; 7 bases are a match to TRBD1. Germline CDR1 reads LNHDA; CDR2 reads SQIVND (reference sequence). This CDR3 spans 17 amino acids. V lost 3 bases and J lost 3; bases outside the gene matches: 11. CDR3 sequence reads: CASSIGPGQLTNQPQHF. The CDR3 DNA reads TGTGCCAGTAGTATTGGCCCGGGACAGCTTACCAATCAGCCCCAGCATTTT.

This chain connects TRBV7-9 to TRBJ1-1, with D possibly being TRBD1 (6 bases). Per germline, CDR1 SEHNR and CDR2 FQNEAQ (reference sequence). Trimming stripped 3 bases from V and 4 bases from J, with 15 bases between. The CDR3 runs to 15 residues. The CDR3 region is CASSFREGGITEAFF. CDR3 bases: TGTGCCAGCAGCTTCCGGGAAGGGGGTATCACTGAAGCTTTCTTT.

The chain is built from TRBV30 and TRBJ1-1; 8 bases agree with TRBD1. Germline-derived CDR1 and CDR2 are GTSNPN and SVGIG (reference sequence). This CDR3 is 17 amino acids long. J lost 1 base, V lost 0 bases, and 10 bases had no gene match. The CDR3 protein is CAWSVSPQGARNTEAFF. CDR3 sequence (DNA): TGTGCCTGGAGTGTATCCCCTCAGGGGGCCCGGAACACTGAAGCTTTCTTT.

This clone was seen just once. The chain couples TRBV6-2 or TRBV6-3 to TRBJ1-1, with D maybe TRBD1 (6 bases). CDR1 is MNHEY, CDR2 SVGEGT, per germline. V was trimmed by 6 bases and J by 4 bases, leaving 12 bases between them. This CDR3 comprises 13 residues. DNA of the CDR3: TGTGCCAGCAGCTCACAGGGCATCACTGAAGCTTTCTTT. As protein: CASSSQGITEAFF.

There are a few counts of this clone. CDR3 sequence reads: CASSPRTGGSYEQYF. CDR3 DNA: TGTGCCAGCAGCCCTCGGACAGGGGGGTCCTACGAGCAGTACTTC. This chain connects TRBV11-3 to TRBJ2-7; TRBD1 aligns across 10 bases. This CDR3 has 15 amino acids. Per germline, CDR1 SGHNT and CDR2 YENEEA. V dropped 5 bases and J dropped 1; count of bases not matched to a gene: 5.

This chain uses TRBV7-9 with TRBJ1-3; the D is unclear. CDR1 and CDR2 (germline): SEHNR, FQNEAQ (reference sequence). The V end lost 0 bases, the J end lost 2 bases, and 11 bases lay between the germline ends. The length of the CDR3 is 16 residues. The CDR3: CASSLAAGGTGNTIYF. CDR3 nucleotides: TGTGCCAGCAGCTTAGCGGCGGGCGGCACTGGAAACACCATATATTTT.

The V call is TRBV19, the J call TRBJ2-3, with no clear D. There are 15 residues in the CDR3. CDR1 is LNHDA and CDR2 is SQIVND in the germline V gene (reference sequence). Trimming shortened V by 6 bases and J by 1 base, and 14 bases separated the two germline ends. The CDR3 nucleotides are TGTGCCAGTAGCACATCATACACAGGCACAGATACGCAGTATTTT. This sequence encodes CASSTSYTGTDTQYF.

V is TRBV9 and J is TRBJ1-3, with 9 nucleotides matching TRBD1. The CDR3 sequence is 16 residues long. V dropped 0 bases and J dropped 2; count of bases not matched to a gene: 3. CDR1 and CDR2 from the germline V gene are SGDLS and YYNGEE. CDR3 residues: CASSVEQGAAGNTIYF. The DNA of the CDR3 is TGTGCCAGCAGCGTAGAACAGGGGGCTGCTGGAAACACCATATATTTT. Complete variable domain (other parts from reference TRBV9 and TRBJ1-3): DSGVTQTPKHLITATGQRVTLRCSPRSGDLSVYWYQQSLDQGLQFLIQYYNGEERAKGNILERFSAQQFPDLHSELNLSSLELGDSALYFCASSVEQGAAGNTIYFGEGSWLTVV.

The CDR3 sequence is CSVAPSDGGELFF. As DNA, the CDR3 is TGCAGCGTTGCGCCTAGCGATGGCGGGGAGCTGTTTTTT. The genes are TRBV29-1 and TRBJ2-2, with a weak D call TRBD2 (6 bases). V shed 4 bases and J shed 7 bases, with 13 bases lying between them. The CDR3 length is 13 residues. CDR1 SQVTM and CDR2 ANQGSEA come from the germline V gene.

This sequence joins TRBV9 and TRBJ2-2; 10 nucleotides align to TRBD2. The CDR3 has 15 residues. The germline V gene has CDR1 SGDLS and CDR2 YYNGEE. V shed 0 bases and J 11 bases; nucleotides not matched to a gene: 7. The CDR3 DNA sequence: TGTGCCAGCAGCGTAGCTCTAGCGGGGGATGGAGAGCTGTTTTTT. It codes for CASSVALAGDGELFF.

This chain links TRBV9 with TRBJ2-1; 10 nucleotides agree with TRBD2. Trimming cost V 0 bases and J 15 bases; bases outside gene matches: 12. This CDR3 comprises 15 residues. Germline CDR1 and CDR2: SGDLS and YYNGEE. CDR3 nucleotide sequence: TGTGCCAGCAGCGTAGCGTTGAGCGGGGGGGGTGTTCCGTTCTTC. Its protein is CASSVALSGGGVPFF. Full variable domain (remainder filled in from reference TRBV9 and TRBJ2-1): DSGVTQTPKHLITATGQRVTLRCSPRSGDLSVYWYQQSLDQGLQFLIQYYNGEERAKGNILERFSAQQFPDLHSELNLSSLELGDSALYFCASSVALSGGGVPFFGPGTRLTVL.

V is TRBV6-2 or TRBV6-3 and J is TRBJ2-7, with D possibly matching TRBD1 (6 bases). Trimming took off 6 bases at V and 5 bases at J, with 20 bases between the two ends. In germline, CDR1 is MNHEY, CDR2 SVGEGT. The CDR3 contains 15 residues. For the CDR3, the DNA is TGTGCCAGCAGACCTGACAGGCGAAAGGGGGACGAGCAGTACTTC. Translated: CASRPDRRKGDEQYF.

This chain connects TRBV7-9 to TRBJ1-5; 10 nucleotides match TRBD1. Germline V gene data show CDR1 as SEHNR and CDR2 as FQNEAQ (reference sequence). The CDR3 extends over 14 amino acids. V trimming: 5 bases; J trimming: 5 bases; junction bases outside the gene matches: 3. The CDR3 nucleotides are TGTGCCAGCAGCCTGGACAGGGGGGATCAGCCCCAGCATTTT. This translates into CASSLDRGDQPQHF.

This clone was recorded only once. The chain recombines TRBV5-1 with TRBJ2-7; D is possibly TRBD2 (5 bases). The CDR3 has 17 residues. The V and J ends lost 1 base and 3 bases respectively, with 20 bases between them. From germline, CDR1 is SGHRS and CDR2 YFSETQ. CDR3 nucleotide sequence: TGCGCCAGCAGCTTGAGTAGCAGTCCCAGGAGGAGCTACGAGCAGTACTTC. It yields the protein CASSLSSSPRRSYEQYF.

V usage is TRBV9 and J usage is TRBJ1-1; D is possibly TRBD1 (6 bases). CDR1 SGDLS and CDR2 YYNGEE come from the germline V gene. V was cut by 3 bases and J by 0 bases, with 18 bases left in between. This CDR3 has 17 amino acids. The CDR3 bases are TGTGCCAGCAGCGCCTCAGGCAGGGGTCCCTTGAACACTGAAGCTTTCTTT. Translation: CASSASGRGPLNTEAFF.

The rearrangement uses TRBV4-1 and TRBJ1-1; D remains ambiguous. This CDR3 is built from 18 residues. Germline lookup yields CDR1 MGHRA and CDR2 YSYEKL. The ends were cut back, 0 bases at V and 3 bases at J, with 20 bases in the middle. The CDR3 protein is CASSQDLSERAGYTEAFF. The CDR3 region has the DNA TGCGCCAGCAGCCAAGATCTCTCGGAGCGAGCGGGGTACACTGAAGCTTTCTTT.

The rearrangement links TRBV4-2 to TRBJ1-1; tentatively, D is TRBD1 (6 bases). The V gene's germline CDR1 is LGHNA and CDR2 YNFKEQ. This CDR3 comprises 13 residues. The V gene lost 2 bases and the J gene lost 5 bases, with 9 bases spanning the gap. The CDR3 region has the DNA TGTGCCAGCAGCCAAACAGGGTTGACTGAAGCTTTCTTT. Amino acids: CASSQTGLTEAFF.

J is TRBJ1-2 and V is TRBV5-1; D is possibly TRBD1 (6 bases). The CDR3 spans 15 residues. The V end lost 2 bases, the J end lost 1 base, and 12 bases lay between the germline ends. Germline assignment: CDR1 SGHRS and CDR2 YFSETQ. CDR3 sequence reads: CASSFDRWLNYGYTF. DNA of the CDR3: TGCGCCAGCAGCTTCGACAGGTGGCTTAACTATGGCTACACCTTC.

The V call is TRBV4-1, the J call TRBJ2-3, with 8 bases that match TRBD2. The V segment lost 10 bases and the J segment 0 bases; nucleotides outside the gene matches: 9. Germline V gene lookup returns CDR1 MGHRA and CDR2 YSYEKL. The CDR3 length is 15 residues. The CDR3 here is CATTSGGFSTDTQYF. The CDR3 DNA sequence: TGCGCCACGACCAGCGGGGGCTTTAGCACAGATACGCAGTATTTT.

The chain has TRBV12-3 or TRBV12-4 and TRBJ2-3; possible D gene TRBD1, 6 bases. The CDR3 loop spans 13 amino acids. V was shortened by 6 bases and J by 6 bases, with 13 bases between the two germline ends. For the CDR3, the DNA is TGTGCCAGCAGAACCACAGGGAAGGATACGCAGTATTTT. Its translation is CASRTTGKDTQYF.

The table lists this clone with a count of one. This chain links TRBV7-9 with TRBJ1-2; 7 nucleotides match TRBD1. Germline-derived CDR1 and CDR2 are SEHNR and FQNEAQ (reference sequence). V shed 5 bases and J 4 bases; nucleotides not matched to a gene: 10. This CDR3 has 15 amino acids. The CDR3 sequence is CASSLLQGDSYGYTF. The CDR3, as DNA: TGTGCCAGCAGCCTACTGCAGGGGGACAGCTATGGCTACACCTTC. Filled out from reference TRBV7-9 and TRBJ1-2, the complete variable domain reads DTGVSQNPRHKITKRGQNVTFRCDPISEHNRLYWYRQTLGQGPEFLTYFQNEAQLEKSRLLSDRFSAERPKGSFSTLEIQRTEQGDSAMYLCASSLLQGDSYGYTFGSGTRLTVV.

This rearrangement joins TRBV19 to TRBJ1-2; unclear D gene. V lost 2 bases, J lost 4 bases, and 14 bases lay in between. The CDR3 sequence is 15 residues long. Germline-derived CDR1 and CDR2 are LNHDA and SQIVND (reference sequence). DNA for the CDR3: TGTGCCAGTAGTATATCGGGAGGAGCCGTCTATGGCTACACCTTC. Translation gives CASSISGGAVYGYTF.